This section outlines one T cell receptor beta chain sequence together with its context. Method: immunoSEQ multiplex PCR; TCRdb's copy keeps in-frame clones and lacks some. The table has about 50,000 clones, about 90% seen once; the top ten hold over 9.5%. The CDR3 has 13 amino acids. Germline V lookup: CDR1 SGHTA, CDR2 FQGNSA. V was clipped by 4 bases and J by 4 bases, with 11 bases between them. The data belong to a study of PD-L1 blockade in urothelial cancer. In the study overall: Atezolizumab, begun by patients in about 2014, was given at 1,200 mg intravenously every 3 weeks.

Specified time point: peripheral blood 6 weeks after treatment start. The J gene is TRBJ2-7, the V gene TRBV7-2, with a possible D match to TRBD1 (5 bases). The receptor was isolated from a man aged 55 to 70 with urothelial cancer. Sequencing was performed on PBMCs, taken around atezolizumab (anti-PD-L1) treatment. CDR3 region: CASSSQDGYEQYF. CDR3 nucleotides: TGTGCCAGCAGCTCACAGGACGGTTACGAGCAGTACTTC.